A selection of T cell receptor beta chains follows, all from one sample in a study of beta chain features in type 1 diabetes. Clones were sequenced by immunoSEQ multiplex PCR, and TCRdb holds only the in-frame ones, with some missing. The top ten clones hold less than 0.025% of a sample with about 740,000 clones, around 15% of them seen once. The sequencing sample was made of naive CD4+ T cells from blood. The origin of the receptors is a man between 18 and 35 years old with type 1 diabetes. Both conserved end residues are trimmed from each CDR3.

TRBV5-4	TRBJ1-2	ASSRDREPGGYT
TRBV7-9	TRBJ1-1	ASSLVGFVDTEAF
TRBV5-1	TRBJ2-2	ASSFGQEITGELF
TRBV28	TRBJ1-1	ASTGGGNTEAF
TRBV5-6	TRBJ1-2	ASSFQTGYT
TRBV25-1	TRBJ1-1	ASSTGQLAF
TRBV5-6	TRBJ1-2	ASSGAGTYGYT
TRBV25-1	TRBJ2-7	ASSPLGQVYEQY
TRBV19	TRBJ2-3	ASSNGGVADTQY
TRBV25-1	TRBJ1-6	ASSVQGADNSPLH
TRBV6-4	TRBJ2-1	ASSEAARHNEQF
TRBV7-6	TRBJ2-3	ASSLGTSGGPPDTQY
TRBV15	TRBJ2-1	ATSFSGSGLAYNEQF
TRBV7-9	TRBJ1-2	ASSYQGVYGYT
TRBV30	TRBJ2-5	AWTGQSETQY
TRBV18	TRBJ1-4	ASSPQEKLF
TRBV2	TRBJ1-5	ASRQGIGNQPQH
TRBV30	TRBJ2-5	AWSVLETQY
TRBV10-3	TRBJ2-3	AMGAGLGDTQY
TRBV5-1	TRBJ2-1	ASSLGWEVGNEQF
TRBV9	TRBJ2-3	ASSPRDIYSTDTQY
TRBV19	TRBJ2-1	ASRKGTYNEQF
TRBV14	TRBJ1-2	ASSQVGVYT
TRBV5-1	TRBJ1-1	ASSGPTGAGTEAF
TRBV25-1	TRBJ1-3	ASRTGAGGNTIY
TRBV7-2	TRBJ1-5	ASSARVGGGNQPQH
TRBV5-1	TRBJ2-3	ASSLWADPDTQY
TRBV15	TRBJ1-1	ATSRYSNTEAF
TRBV18	TRBJ1-2	ASSPDEVNYGYT
TRBV9	TRBJ2-7	AGSTGPTFEQY
TRBV4-2	TRBJ1-1	ASSQDAKASTEAF
TRBV7-4	TRBJ1-3	ASSNRQGRTGNTIY
TRBV9	TRBJ2-3	ASGTRTTDTQY
TRBV30	TRBJ1-1	AWKVLGNTEAF
TRBV5-1	TRBJ2-3	ASRGGGASTDTQY
TRBV18	TRBJ1-2	ASSPSYGYT
TRBV9	TRBJ2-3	ASSVGSSTDTQY
TRBV5-1	TRBJ2-1	ASSLEQGYNEQF
TRBV2	TRBJ1-3	ASSEEGSSGNTIY
TRBV30	TRBJ2-1	AWSVGQIKQF
TRBV19	TRBJ2-3	ASSVGQKDTQY
TRBV5-4	TRBJ2-5	ASSRTGDEETQY
TRBV29-1	TRBJ2-3	STRTGIADTQY
TRBV30	TRBJ1-1	AWSSQVNTEAF
TRBV15	TRBJ2-3	ATSRFPGLAGGRSHTDTQY
TRBV23-1	TRBJ2-4	ASSLVAGSKNIQY
TRBV30	TRBJ2-6	AWDSSGANVLT
TRBV30	TRBJ1-5	AWTQGRLSNQPQH
TRBV5-1	TRBJ2-7	ASRLESSYEQY
TRBV28	TRBJ1-2	ASSFESTYGYT
TRBV30	TRBJ1-1	AWGLLENTEAF
TRBV4-1	TRBJ2-7	ASSQAPGTGIYEQY
TRBV7-9	TRBJ1-6	ASTRTGTSPLH
TRBV28	TRBJ2-1	ATVRREASYNEQF